The subject of this entry is one T cell receptor (beta chain). The target antigen is unknown. The data stem from a study of identical twins. General observations from the study: Beta clonotypes that were abundant in cord blood contained fewer insertions, a pattern absent from memory repertoires. An excess of low generation probability was shown by twin-shared out-of-frame alpha sequences.

Template switching, a step in the protocol, added a universal primer site, and cDNA carried unique molecular identifiers. From the 5' RACE reads, TCRdb called clonotypes with MiXCR, one entry per CDR3 protein. The sample includes a few hundred thousand distinct CDR3 sequences, 10% to 13% seen only once; the top ten take about a tenth. Germline CDR1 LGHDT, CDR2 YNNKEL (reference sequence). The CDR3 covers 16 residues. V lost 3 bases, J lost 5 bases, and 19 bases lay in between. The TCR was taken from a man aged 45-65 years in good health. The specimen was memory T cells sorted from blood. V gene TRBV3-1 combines with J gene TRBJ1-1; no firm D call. The CDR3 sequence is CASSHWSGGGRTEAFF. In DNA form, the CDR3 reads TGTGCCAGCAGCCATTGGTCGGGTGGAGGGAGGACTGAAGCTTTCTTT.